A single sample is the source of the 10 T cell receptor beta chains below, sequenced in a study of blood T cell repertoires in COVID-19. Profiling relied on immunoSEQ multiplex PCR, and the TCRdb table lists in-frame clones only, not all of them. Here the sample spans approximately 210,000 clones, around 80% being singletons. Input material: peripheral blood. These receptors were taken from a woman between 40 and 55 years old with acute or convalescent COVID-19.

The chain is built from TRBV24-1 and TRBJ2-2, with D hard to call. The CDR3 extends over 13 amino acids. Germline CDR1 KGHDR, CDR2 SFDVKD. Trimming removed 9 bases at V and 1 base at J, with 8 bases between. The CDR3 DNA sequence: TGTGCCACCCGGTCTCAGAACACCGGGGAGCTGTTTTTT. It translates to CATRSQNTGELFF.

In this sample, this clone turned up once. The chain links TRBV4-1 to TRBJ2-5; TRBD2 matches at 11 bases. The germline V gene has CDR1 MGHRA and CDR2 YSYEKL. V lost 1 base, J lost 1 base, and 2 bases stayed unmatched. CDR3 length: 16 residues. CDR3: CASSQGLAGSQETQYF. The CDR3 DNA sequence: TGCGCCAGCAGCCAAGGACTAGCGGGGTCCCAAGAGACCCAGTACTTC.

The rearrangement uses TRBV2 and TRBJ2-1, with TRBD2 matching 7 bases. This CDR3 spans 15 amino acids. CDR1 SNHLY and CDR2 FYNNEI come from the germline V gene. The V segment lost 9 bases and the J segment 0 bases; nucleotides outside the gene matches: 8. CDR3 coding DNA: TGTGCCAGTCCGAAGCGGGGAAGCTCCTACAATGAGCAGTTCTTC. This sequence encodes CASPKRGSSYNEQFF.

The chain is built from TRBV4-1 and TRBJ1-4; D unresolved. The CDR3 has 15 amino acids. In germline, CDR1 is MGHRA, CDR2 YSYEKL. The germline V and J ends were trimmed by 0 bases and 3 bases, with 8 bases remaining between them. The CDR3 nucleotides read TGCGCCAGCAGCCAAGATGGAGGAGCTAATGAAAAACTGTTTTTT. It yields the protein CASSQDGGANEKLFF.

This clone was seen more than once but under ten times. The CDR3 DNA reads as TGTGCCAGCAGCTTCTCCATGCCCTTACAACAGCGGGGGAGCCACGAGCAGTACTTC. Its translation: CASSFSMPLQQRGSHEQYF. The chain combines TRBV7-2 with TRBJ2-7, with 8 bases lining up with TRBD2. Germline V gene lookup returns CDR1 SGHTA and CDR2 FQGNSA. Trimming took 3 bases from V and 5 from J; bases not matched to a gene: 21. CDR3 length equals 19 residues. Based on the CDR3 plus reference TRBV7-2 and TRBJ2-7, the full variable domain is GAGVSQSPSNKVTEKGKDVELRCDPISGHTALYWYRQSLGQGLEFLIYFQGNSAPDKSGLPSDRFSAERTGGSVSTLTIQRTQQEDSAVYLCASSFSMPLQQRGSHEQYFGPGTRLTVT.

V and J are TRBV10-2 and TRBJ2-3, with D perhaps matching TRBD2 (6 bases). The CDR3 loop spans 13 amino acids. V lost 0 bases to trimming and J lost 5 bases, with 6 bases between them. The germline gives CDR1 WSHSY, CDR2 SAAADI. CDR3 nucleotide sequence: TGCGCCAGCAGTGAGTCGGGAGGAGATACGCAGTATTTT. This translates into CASSESGGDTQYF.

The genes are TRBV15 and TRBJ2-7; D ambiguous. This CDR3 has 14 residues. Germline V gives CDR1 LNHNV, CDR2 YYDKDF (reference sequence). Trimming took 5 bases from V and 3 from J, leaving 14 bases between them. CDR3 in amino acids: CATSAEDGNYEQYF. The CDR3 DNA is TGTGCCACCAGCGCAGAGGATGGCAACTACGAGCAGTACTTC.

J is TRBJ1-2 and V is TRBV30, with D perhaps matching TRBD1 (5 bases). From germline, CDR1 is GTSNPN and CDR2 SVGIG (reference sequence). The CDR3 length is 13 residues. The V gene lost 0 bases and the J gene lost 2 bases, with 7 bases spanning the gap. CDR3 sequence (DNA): TGTGCCTGGAGTGTACCAGGGAACTATGGCTACACCTTC. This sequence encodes CAWSVPGNYGYTF.

Here the CDR3 DNA reads TGTGCCAGCAGCTTGACGCCCGGACAATTCACTGGAAACACCATATATTTT. Amino acid sequence: CASSLTPGQFTGNTIYF. J is TRBJ1-3 and V is TRBV5-6; weak D call: TRBD1 (5 bases). The V end was cut by 1 base, the J end by 2 bases, with 16 bases between. The CDR3 runs 17 residues. CDR1 is SGHDT and CDR2 is YYEEEE in the germline V gene.

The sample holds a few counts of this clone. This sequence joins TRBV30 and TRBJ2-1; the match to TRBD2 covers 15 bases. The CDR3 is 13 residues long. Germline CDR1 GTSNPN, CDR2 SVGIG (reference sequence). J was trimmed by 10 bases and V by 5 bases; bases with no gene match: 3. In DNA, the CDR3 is TGTGCCTGGGGACTAGCGGGAGGGGGCGAGCAGTTCTTC. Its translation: CAWGLAGGGEQFF.